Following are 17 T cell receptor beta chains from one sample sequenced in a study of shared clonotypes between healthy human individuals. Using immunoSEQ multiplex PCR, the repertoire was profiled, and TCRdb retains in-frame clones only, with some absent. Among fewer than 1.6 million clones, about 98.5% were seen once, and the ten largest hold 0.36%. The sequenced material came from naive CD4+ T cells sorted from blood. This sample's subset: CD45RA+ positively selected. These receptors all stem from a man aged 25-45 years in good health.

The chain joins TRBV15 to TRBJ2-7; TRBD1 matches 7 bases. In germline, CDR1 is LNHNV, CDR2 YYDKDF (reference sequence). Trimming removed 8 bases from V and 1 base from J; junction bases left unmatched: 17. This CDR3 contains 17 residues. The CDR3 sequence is CATAADTLGRGSYEQYF. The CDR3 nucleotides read TGTGCCACCGCAGCAGACACCCTTGGCAGGGGGTCCTACGAGCAGTACTTC.

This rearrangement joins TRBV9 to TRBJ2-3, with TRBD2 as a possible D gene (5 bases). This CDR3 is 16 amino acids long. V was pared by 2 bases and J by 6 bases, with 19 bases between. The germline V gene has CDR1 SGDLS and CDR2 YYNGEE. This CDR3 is CASSVGGPGITDTQYF. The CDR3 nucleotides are TGTGCCAGCAGCGTGGGTGGCCCGGGGATCACTGATACGCAGTATTTT.

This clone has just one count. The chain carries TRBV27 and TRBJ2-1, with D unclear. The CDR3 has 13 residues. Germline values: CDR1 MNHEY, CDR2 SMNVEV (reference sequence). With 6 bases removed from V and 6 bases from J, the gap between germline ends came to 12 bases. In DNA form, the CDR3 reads TGTGCCAGCAGAGTGGTTCCGGGCAATGAGCAGTTCTTC. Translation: CASRVVPGNEQFF.

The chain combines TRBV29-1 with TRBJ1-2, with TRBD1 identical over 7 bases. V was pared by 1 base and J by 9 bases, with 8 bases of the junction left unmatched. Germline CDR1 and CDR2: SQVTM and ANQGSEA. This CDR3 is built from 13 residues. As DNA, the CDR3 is TGCAGCGTTGAAGTATCTCCGGGACAGAGCTACACCTTC. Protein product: CSVEVSPGQSYTF.

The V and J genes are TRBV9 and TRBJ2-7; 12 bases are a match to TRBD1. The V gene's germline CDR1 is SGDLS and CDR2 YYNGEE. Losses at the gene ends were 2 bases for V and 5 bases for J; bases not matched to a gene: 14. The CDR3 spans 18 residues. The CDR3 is CASSVGPGQGASLDEQYF. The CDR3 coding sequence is TGTGCCAGCAGCGTCGGACCGGGACAGGGGGCGTCTCTGGACGAGCAGTACTTC.

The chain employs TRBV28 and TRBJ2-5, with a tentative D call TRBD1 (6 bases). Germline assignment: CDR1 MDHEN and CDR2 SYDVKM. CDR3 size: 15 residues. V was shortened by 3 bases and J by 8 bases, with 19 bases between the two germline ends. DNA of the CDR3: TGTGCCAGCAGTTTGGGGGCAGGGGTTGTGTTTACCCAGTACTTC. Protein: CASSLGAGVVFTQYF.

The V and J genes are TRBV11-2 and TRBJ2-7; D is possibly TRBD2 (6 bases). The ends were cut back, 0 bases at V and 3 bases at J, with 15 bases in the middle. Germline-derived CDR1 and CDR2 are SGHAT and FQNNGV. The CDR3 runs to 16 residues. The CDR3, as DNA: TGTGCCAGCAGCTTAGATCTGGCGGGACGAATCTACGAGCAGTACTTC. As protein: CASSLDLAGRIYEQYF.

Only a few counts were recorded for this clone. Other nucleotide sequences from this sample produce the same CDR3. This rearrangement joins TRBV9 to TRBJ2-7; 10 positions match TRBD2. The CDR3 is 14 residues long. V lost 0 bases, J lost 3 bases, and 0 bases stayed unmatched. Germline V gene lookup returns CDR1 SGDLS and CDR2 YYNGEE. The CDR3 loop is CASSVASGSYEQYF. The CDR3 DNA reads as TGTGCCAGCAGCGTAGCTAGCGGGAGCTACGAGCAGTACTTC.

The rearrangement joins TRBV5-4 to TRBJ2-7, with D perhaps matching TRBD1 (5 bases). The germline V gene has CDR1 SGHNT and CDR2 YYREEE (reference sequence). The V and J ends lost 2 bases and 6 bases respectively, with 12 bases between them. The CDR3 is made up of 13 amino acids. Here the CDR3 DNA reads TGTGCCAGCAGCTTAGGACATCCCTCCGAGCAGTACTTC. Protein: CASSLGHPSEQYF.

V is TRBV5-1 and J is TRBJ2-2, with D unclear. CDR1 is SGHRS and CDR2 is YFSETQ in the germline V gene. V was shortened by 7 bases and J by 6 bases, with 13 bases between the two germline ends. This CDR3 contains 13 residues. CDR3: CASHIAISGELFF. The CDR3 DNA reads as TGCGCCAGCCATATTGCTATCTCCGGGGAGCTGTTTTTT. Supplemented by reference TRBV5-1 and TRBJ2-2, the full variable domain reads KAGVTQTPRYLIKTRGQQVTLSCSPISGHRSVSWYQQTPGQGLQFLFEYFSETQRNKGNFPGRFSGRQFSNSRSEMNVSTLELGDSALYLCASHIAISGELFFGEGSRLTVL.

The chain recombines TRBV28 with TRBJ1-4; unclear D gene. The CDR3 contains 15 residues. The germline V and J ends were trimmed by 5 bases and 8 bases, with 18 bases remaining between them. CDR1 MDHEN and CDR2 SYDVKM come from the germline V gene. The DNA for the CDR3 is TGTGCCAGCAGTGCAATGCAGAGAATTGAGGAAAAACTGTTTTTT. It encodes CASSAMQRIEEKLFF.

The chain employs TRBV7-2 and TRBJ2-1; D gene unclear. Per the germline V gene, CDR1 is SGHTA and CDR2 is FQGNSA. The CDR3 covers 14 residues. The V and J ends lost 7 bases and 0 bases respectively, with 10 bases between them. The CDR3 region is CASKSERSYNEQFF. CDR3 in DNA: TGTGCCAGCAAGAGTGAGCGCTCCTACAATGAGCAGTTCTTC.

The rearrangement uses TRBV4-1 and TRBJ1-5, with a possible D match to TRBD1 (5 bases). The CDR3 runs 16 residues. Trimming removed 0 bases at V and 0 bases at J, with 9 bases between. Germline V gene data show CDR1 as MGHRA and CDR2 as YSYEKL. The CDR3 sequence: CASSQDEGSSNQPQHF. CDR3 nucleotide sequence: TGCGCCAGCAGCCAAGATGAGGGGAGTAGCAATCAGCCCCAGCATTTT.

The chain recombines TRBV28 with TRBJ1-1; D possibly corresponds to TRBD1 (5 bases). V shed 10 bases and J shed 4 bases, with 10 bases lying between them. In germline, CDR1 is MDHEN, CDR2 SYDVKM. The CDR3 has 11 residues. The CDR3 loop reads CATRTTTEAFF. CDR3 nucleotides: TGTGCCACCCGGACAACCACTGAAGCTTTCTTT.

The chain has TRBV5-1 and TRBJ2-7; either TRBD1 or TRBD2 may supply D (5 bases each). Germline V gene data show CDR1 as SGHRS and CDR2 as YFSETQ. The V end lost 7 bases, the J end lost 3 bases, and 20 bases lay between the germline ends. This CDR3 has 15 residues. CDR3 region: CASGDPGTLIYEQYF. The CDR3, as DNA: TGCGCCAGCGGAGACCCCGGGACCCTTATCTACGAGCAGTACTTC.

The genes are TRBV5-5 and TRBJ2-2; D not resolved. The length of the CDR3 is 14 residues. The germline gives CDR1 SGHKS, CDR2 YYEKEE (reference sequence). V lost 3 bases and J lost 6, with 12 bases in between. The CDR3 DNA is TGTGCCAGCAGCTCCTTTTCGGCGTCCGGGGAGCTGTTTTTT. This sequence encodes CASSSFSASGELFF.

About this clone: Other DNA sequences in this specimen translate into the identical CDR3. CDR3 coding DNA: TGTGCCAGCAGCTTGGAGAGATATGGCTACACCTTC. It translates to CASSLERYGYTF. V is TRBV5-6 and J is TRBJ1-2; D uncertain. Germline values: CDR1 SGHDT, CDR2 YYEEEE. Trimming left V 0 bases short and J 5 bases short, with 5 bases between. This CDR3 contains 12 residues. The full variable domain, in which reference TRBV5-6 and TRBJ1-2 provide the parts outside the CDR3, is DAGVTQSPTHLIKTRGQQVTLRCSPKSGHDTVSWYQQALGQGPQFIFQYYEEEERQRGNFPDRFSGHQFPNYSSELNVNALLLGDSALYLCASSLERYGYTFGSGTRLTVV.